These 16 T cell receptor beta chains came from one sample sequenced in a study of cytomegalovirus exposure and HLA in healthy donors. PCR amplification relied on 60 Vbeta primers (plus 13 Jbeta primers). Produced via immunoSEQ multiplex PCR; TCRdb's table is partial and in-frame only. The repertoire consists of around 80,000 clones, with approximately 67% occurring once and the leading ten covering roughly 4%. Sequencing used PBMCs. Receptors were obtained from a male donor in good health and CMV-seropositive.

The V call is TRBV2, the J call TRBJ2-7; D remains ambiguous. CDR3 length: 16 amino acids. V lost 3 bases and J lost 2, with 17 bases in between. Germline loops: CDR1 SNHLY, CDR2 FYNNEI. CDR3 in amino acids: CASSDFGSNRPYEQYF. Written as DNA, the CDR3 is TGTGCCAGCAGTGACTTTGGATCGAACAGACCCTACGAGCAGTACTTC.

As DNA, the CDR3 is TGCAGCGTTGGAACCGGGATGAACACCGGGGAGCTGTTTTTT. Its protein product is CSVGTGMNTGELFF. The chain combines TRBV29-1 with TRBJ2-2; perhaps TRBD2 as D (5 bases). The V and J ends lost 4 bases and 1 base respectively, with 10 bases between them. The CDR3 covers 14 residues. CDR1 and CDR2 from the germline V gene are SQVTM and ANQGSEA.

The CDR3 bases are TGTGCCAGCAGCAGGACAGATGGAAACACCATATATTTT. Its translation: CASSRTDGNTIYF. The V call is TRBV27, the J call TRBJ1-3; maybe TRBD1 (6 bases). The V gene lost 6 bases and the J gene lost 3 bases, with 9 bases spanning the gap. From germline, CDR1 is MNHEY and CDR2 SMNVEV (reference sequence). The length of the CDR3 is 13 residues.

This clone was seen a handful of times. The CDR3, as DNA: TGTGCCTCCTTAGCGGGAGGAAATCCCGGGGAGCTGTTTTTT. Protein: CASLAGGNPGELFF. The chain combines TRBV10-3 with TRBJ2-2; 10 nucleotides match TRBD2. This CDR3 contains 14 residues. Germline CDR1 ENHRY, CDR2 SYGVKD. With V trimmed by 11 bases and J by 6 bases, 9 bases remained unmatched.

The chain couples TRBV6-1 to TRBJ2-7, with TRBD2 matching 8 bases. The CDR3 loop spans 15 amino acids. The V gene end was trimmed by 5 bases and the J gene end by 5 bases; junction bases not matched to a gene: 11. Germline loops: CDR1 MNHNS, CDR2 SASEGT. The CDR3 DNA sequence: TGTGCCAGCAGTCCCACCCTCGGGACTAGAAACGAGCAGTACTTC. Its translation is CASSPTLGTRNEQYF.

This chain uses TRBV27 with TRBJ2-5, with TRBD2 matching over 7 bases. The CDR3 has 13 amino acids. J was trimmed by 5 bases and V by 1 base; bases with no gene match: 1. Germline CDR1 and CDR2: MNHEY and SMNVEV (reference sequence). DNA of the CDR3: TGTGCCAGCAGTTTATGGGGAGGGGAGACCCAGTACTTC. Translation: CASSLWGGETQYF.

Here the CDR3 reads CASSPLQAGNTEAFF. DNA for the CDR3: TGTGCCAGCAGTCCACTCCAGGCGGGGAACACTGAAGCTTTCTTT. This chain joins TRBV2 and TRBJ1-1; unclear D gene. Looked up from germline, CDR1 is SNHLY and CDR2 is FYNNEI. V shed 5 bases and J shed 1 base, with 14 bases lying between them. CDR3 size: 15 residues.

This clone was seen just once. The V gene is TRBV5-1, the J gene TRBJ2-5; possible D gene TRBD1, 5 bases. Trimming removed 0 bases at V and 2 bases at J, with 17 bases between. This CDR3 has 17 amino acids. Germline values: CDR1 SGHRS, CDR2 YFSETQ. In nucleotides, the CDR3 is TGCGCCAGCAGCTTGGCCCTTGGAAGGGGCGAACAAGAGACCCAGTACTTC. It encodes CASSLALGRGEQETQYF.

The chain couples TRBV7-3 to TRBJ2-1; 12 nucleotides line up with TRBD2. This CDR3 is 19 amino acids long. Germline V gene sequence: CDR1 SGHTA, CDR2 FQGTGA. Losses at the gene ends were 1 base for V and 6 bases for J; bases not matched to a gene: 13. The CDR3 nucleotides read TGTGCCAGCAGCTTAAGCGGGCTAGCGGGGGGGCTTGTGGCCAATGAGCAGTTCTTC. The encoded protein is CASSLSGLAGGLVANEQFF. Full variable domain (missing parts from reference TRBV7-3 and TRBJ2-1): GAGVSQTPSNKVTEKGKYVELRCDPISGHTALYWYRQSLGQGPEFLIYFQGTGAADDSGLPNDRFFAVRPEGSVSTLKIQRTERGDSAVYLCASSLSGLAGGLVANEQFFGPGTRLTVL.

This chain connects TRBV11-2 to TRBJ1-1; D may be TRBD1 (5 bases). Germline CDR1 is SGHAT and CDR2 is FQNNGV. V lost 0 bases to trimming and J lost 1 base, with 18 bases between them. The CDR3 is 18 amino acids. The CDR3 bases are TGTGCCAGCAGCTTAGATTGGGGGGGGAGCCGCCCGAACACTGAAGCTTTCTTT. It encodes CASSLDWGGSRPNTEAFF.

This clone has just one count. V usage is TRBV2 and J usage is TRBJ1-4, with 8 bases lining up with TRBD1. Germline CDR1 reads SNHLY; CDR2 reads FYNNEI. The CDR3 runs to 15 residues. J was trimmed by 8 bases and V by 6 bases; bases with no gene match: 11. The CDR3 DNA reads TGTGCCAGCAGGTGGGGGACGGGGACAGGCGAAAAACTGTTTTTT. Amino acid sequence: CASRWGTGTGEKLFF.

The table lists this clone with a few counts. This chain connects TRBV28 to TRBJ1-2; TRBD1 is a possible D gene (6 bases). Germline V lookup: CDR1 MDHEN, CDR2 SYDVKM. This CDR3 has 16 residues. The V gene lost 6 bases and the J gene lost 2 bases, with 19 bases spanning the gap. CDR3 nucleotides: TGTGCCAGCAGCATCCCGACAGGTGGGACCAACTATGGCTACACCTTC. Translation: CASSIPTGGTNYGYTF.

In this sample, this clone turned up a few times. The rearrangement links TRBV27 to TRBJ1-1; TRBD1 is a possible D gene (6 bases). The length of the CDR3 is 12 residues. V lost 5 bases and J lost 5, with 9 bases in between. Germline V gene data show CDR1 as MNHEY and CDR2 as SMNVEV (reference sequence). DNA of the CDR3: TGTGCCAGCAGTCACGGACAGACTGAAGCTTTCTTT. Translation gives CASSHGQTEAFF.

The CDR3, as DNA: TGTGCCAGCAGCCTCGGACTAGCGGGAGTTCCGGGCAAGCGGAATGAGCAGTTCTTC. Its translation is CASSLGLAGVPGKRNEQFF. This rearrangement joins TRBV5-4 to TRBJ2-1, with TRBD2 matching over 13 bases. With 4 bases clipped from V and 7 bases from J, the junction kept 17 bases outside the gene matches. Germline V gene lookup returns CDR1 SGHNT and CDR2 YYREEE (reference sequence). The CDR3 loop spans 19 amino acids.

This chain's CDR3 is CASSQPGSAANTGELFF. For the CDR3, the DNA is TGTGCCAGTAGCCAACCGGGGAGCGCGGCGAACACCGGGGAGCTGTTTTTT. V gene TRBV19 combines with J gene TRBJ2-2; D might be TRBD2 (5 bases). CDR3 length: 17 amino acids. Trimming pared 6 bases from V and 0 bases from J, leaving 17 bases between. CDR1 LNHDA and CDR2 SQIVND come from the germline V gene (reference sequence).

CDR3 residues: CASRGTAYEQYF. CDR3 DNA: TGTGCCAGTCGGGGGACAGCCTACGAGCAGTACTTC. The V and J genes are TRBV27 and TRBJ2-7, with TRBD1 as a possible D gene (7 bases). The CDR3 has 12 residues. V lost 9 bases and J lost 2, with 11 bases in between. Germline-derived CDR1 and CDR2 are MNHEY and SMNVEV (reference sequence).